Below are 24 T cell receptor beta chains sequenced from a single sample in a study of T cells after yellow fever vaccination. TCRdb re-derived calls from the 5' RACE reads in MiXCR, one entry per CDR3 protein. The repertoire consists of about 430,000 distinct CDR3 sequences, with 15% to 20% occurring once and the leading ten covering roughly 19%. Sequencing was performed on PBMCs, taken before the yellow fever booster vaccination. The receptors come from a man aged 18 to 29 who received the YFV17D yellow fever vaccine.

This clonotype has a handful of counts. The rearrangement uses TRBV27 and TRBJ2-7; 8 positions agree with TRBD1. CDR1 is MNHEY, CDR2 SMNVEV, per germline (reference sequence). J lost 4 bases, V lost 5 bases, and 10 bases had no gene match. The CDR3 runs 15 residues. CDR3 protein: CASSHGWDRSYEQYF. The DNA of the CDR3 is TGTGCCAGCAGTCACGGATGGGACAGGTCATACGAGCAGTACTTC.

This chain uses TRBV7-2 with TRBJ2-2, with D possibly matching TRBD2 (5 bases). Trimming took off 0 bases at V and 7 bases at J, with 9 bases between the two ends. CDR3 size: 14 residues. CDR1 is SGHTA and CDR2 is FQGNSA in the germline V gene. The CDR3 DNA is TGTGCCAGCAGCTTAGCCCCACTAGACGGGGAGCTGTTTTTT. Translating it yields CASSLAPLDGELFF.

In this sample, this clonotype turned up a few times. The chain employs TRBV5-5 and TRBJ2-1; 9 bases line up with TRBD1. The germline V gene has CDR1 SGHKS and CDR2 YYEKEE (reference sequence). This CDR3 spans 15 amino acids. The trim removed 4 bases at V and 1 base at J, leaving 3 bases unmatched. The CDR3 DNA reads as TGTGCCAGCAGCCATGGACAGGGGTCCTACAATGAGCAGTTCTTC. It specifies CASSHGQGSYNEQFF.

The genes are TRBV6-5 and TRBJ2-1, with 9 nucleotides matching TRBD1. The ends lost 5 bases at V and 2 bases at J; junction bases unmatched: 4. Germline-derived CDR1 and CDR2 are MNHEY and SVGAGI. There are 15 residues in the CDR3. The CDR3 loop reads CASSRTGEPYNEQFF. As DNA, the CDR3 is TGTGCCAGCAGTCGGACAGGGGAGCCCTACAATGAGCAGTTCTTC.

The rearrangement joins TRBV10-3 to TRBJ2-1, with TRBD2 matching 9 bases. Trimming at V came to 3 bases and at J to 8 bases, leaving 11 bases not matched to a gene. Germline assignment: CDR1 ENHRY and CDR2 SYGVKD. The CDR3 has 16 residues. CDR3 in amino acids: CAISDPAGGPIDEQFF. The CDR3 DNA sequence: TGTGCCATCAGTGACCCGGCGGGGGGGCCAATTGATGAGCAGTTCTTC.

This chain's CDR3 is CSARDETSGDTQYF. The CDR3 DNA reads as TGCAGTGCTAGAGATGAGACTAGCGGGGATACGCAGTATTTT. The gene calls are TRBV20-1 and TRBJ2-3; 10 nucleotides match TRBD2. CDR3 length: 14 amino acids. V shed 0 bases and J 6 bases; nucleotides not matched to a gene: 3. Per germline, CDR1 DFQATT and CDR2 SNEGSKA (reference sequence).

For the CDR3, the DNA is TGTGCCAGCAGCTTGGCTTCGAGCCAGTACTTC. Translated: CASSLASSQYF. This chain connects TRBV7-6 to TRBJ2-5; D uncertain. Germline V lookup: CDR1 SGHVS, CDR2 FNYEAQ. The CDR3 totals 11 residues. Trimming cost V 3 bases and J 10 bases, with 9 bases left between them. Combining the CDR3 with reference TRBV7-6 and TRBJ2-5 gives the whole variable domain GAGVSQSPRYKVTKRGQDVALRCDPISGHVSLYWYRQALGQGPEFLTYFNYEAQQDKSGLPNDRFSAERPEGSISTLTIQRTEQRDSAMYRCASSLASSQYFGPGTRLLVL.

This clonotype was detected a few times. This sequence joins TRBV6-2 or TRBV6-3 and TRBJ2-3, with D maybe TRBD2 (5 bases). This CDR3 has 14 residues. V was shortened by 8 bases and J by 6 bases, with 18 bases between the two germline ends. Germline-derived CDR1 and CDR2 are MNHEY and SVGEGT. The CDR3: CASLPGIRRDTQYF. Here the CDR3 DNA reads TGTGCCAGCCTTCCCGGGATACGGCGGGATACGCAGTATTTT.

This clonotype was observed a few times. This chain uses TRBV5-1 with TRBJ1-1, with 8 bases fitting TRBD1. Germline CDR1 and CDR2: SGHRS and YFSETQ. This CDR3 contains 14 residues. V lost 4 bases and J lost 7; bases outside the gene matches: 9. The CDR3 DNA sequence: TGCGCCAGCAGCGAAGACAGGGGACTTAATGAAGCTTTCTTT. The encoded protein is CASSEDRGLNEAFF.

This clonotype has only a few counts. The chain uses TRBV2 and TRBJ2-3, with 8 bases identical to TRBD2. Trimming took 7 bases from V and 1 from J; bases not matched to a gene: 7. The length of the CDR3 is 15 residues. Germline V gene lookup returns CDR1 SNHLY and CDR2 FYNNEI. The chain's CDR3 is CASTRGAIGTDTQYF. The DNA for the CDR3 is TGTGCCAGCACGCGGGGGGCAATCGGCACAGATACGCAGTATTTT.

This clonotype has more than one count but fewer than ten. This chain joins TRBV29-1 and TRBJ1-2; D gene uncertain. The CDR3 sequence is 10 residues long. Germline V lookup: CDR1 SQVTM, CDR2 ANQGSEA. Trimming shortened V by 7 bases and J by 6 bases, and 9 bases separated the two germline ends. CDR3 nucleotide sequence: TGCAGCGCCGGACGCGATGGCTACACCTTC. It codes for CSAGRDGYTF.

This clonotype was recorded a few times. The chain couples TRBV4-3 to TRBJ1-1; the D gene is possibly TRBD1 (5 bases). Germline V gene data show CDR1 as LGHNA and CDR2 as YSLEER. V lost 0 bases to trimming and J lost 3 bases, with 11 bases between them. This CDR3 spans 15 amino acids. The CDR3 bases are TGCGCCAGCAGCCAAGAGAGGGGCGGGTACACTGAAGCTTTCTTT. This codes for CASSQERGGYTEAFF.

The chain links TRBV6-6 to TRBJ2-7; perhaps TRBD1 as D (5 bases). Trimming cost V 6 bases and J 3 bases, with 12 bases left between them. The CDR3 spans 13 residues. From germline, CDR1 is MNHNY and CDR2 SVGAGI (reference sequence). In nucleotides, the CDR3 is TGTGCCAGCAGGCTACAGGTGTTCTACGAGCAGTACGTC. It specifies CASRLQVFYEQYV.

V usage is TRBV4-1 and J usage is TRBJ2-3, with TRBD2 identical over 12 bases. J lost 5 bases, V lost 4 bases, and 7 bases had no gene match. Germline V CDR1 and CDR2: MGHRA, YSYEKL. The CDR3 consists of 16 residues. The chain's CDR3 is CASSLSSGGAQDTQYF. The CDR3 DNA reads TGCGCCAGCAGCCTATCTAGCGGGGGGGCCCAAGATACGCAGTATTTT.

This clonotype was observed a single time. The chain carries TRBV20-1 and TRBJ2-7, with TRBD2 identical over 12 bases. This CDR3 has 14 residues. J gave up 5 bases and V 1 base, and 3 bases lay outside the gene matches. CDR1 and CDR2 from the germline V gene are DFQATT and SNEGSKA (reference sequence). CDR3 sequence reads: CSARASGGANEQYV. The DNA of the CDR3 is TGCAGTGCTAGAGCTAGCGGGGGGGCTAACGAGCAGTACGTC.

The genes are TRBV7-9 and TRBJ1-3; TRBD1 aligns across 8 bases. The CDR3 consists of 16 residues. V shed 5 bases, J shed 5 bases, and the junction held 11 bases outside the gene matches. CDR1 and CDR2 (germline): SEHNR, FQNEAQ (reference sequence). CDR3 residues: CASSHVTDRGRNTIYF. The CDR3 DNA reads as TGTGCCAGCAGCCACGTAACCGACAGGGGAAGAAACACCATATATTTT. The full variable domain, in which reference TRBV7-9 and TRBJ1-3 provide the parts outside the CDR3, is DTGVSQNPRHKITKRGQNVTFRCDPISEHNRLYWYRQTLGQGPEFLTYFQNEAQLEKSRLLSDRFSAERPKGSFSTLEIQRTEQGDSAMYLCASSHVTDRGRNTIYFGEGSWLTVV.

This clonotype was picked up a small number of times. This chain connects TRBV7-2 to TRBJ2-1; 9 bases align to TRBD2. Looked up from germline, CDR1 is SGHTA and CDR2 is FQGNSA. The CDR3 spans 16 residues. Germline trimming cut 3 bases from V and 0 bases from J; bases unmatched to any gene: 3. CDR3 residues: CASSFVAGDSYNEQFF. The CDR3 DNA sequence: TGTGCCAGCAGCTTCGTAGCGGGGGACTCCTACAATGAGCAGTTCTTC.

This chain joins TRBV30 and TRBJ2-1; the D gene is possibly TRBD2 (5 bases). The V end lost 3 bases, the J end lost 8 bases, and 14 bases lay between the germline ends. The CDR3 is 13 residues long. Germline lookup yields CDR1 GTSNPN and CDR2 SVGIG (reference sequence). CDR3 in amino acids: CAWSRSLRDEQFF. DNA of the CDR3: TGTGCCTGGAGCCGGTCCCTGAGGGATGAGCAGTTCTTC. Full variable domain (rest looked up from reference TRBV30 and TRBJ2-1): SQTIHQWPATLVQPVGSPLSLECTVEGTSNPNLYWYRQAAGRGLQLLFYSVGIGQISSEVPQNLSASRPQDRQFILSSKKLLLSDSGFYLCAWSRSLRDEQFFGPGTRLTVL.

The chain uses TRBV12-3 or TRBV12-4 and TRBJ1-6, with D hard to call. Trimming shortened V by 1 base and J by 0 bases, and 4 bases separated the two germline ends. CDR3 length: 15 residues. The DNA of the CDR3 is TGTGCCAGCAGTTTAGAACTCTCCTATAATTCACCCCTCCACTTT. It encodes CASSLELSYNSPLHF.

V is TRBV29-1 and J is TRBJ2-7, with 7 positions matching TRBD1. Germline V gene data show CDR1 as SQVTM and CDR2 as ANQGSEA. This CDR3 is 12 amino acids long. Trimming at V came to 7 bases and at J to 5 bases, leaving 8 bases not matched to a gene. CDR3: CSAGTEADEQYF. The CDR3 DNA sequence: TGCAGCGCCGGGACAGAGGCCGACGAGCAGTACTTC.

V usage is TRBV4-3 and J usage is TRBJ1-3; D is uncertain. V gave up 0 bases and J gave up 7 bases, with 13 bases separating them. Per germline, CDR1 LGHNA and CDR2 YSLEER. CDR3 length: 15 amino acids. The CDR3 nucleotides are TGCGCCAGCAGCCAAGAACGCTGGTATGGGAACACCATATATTTT. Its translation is CASSQERWYGNTIYF.

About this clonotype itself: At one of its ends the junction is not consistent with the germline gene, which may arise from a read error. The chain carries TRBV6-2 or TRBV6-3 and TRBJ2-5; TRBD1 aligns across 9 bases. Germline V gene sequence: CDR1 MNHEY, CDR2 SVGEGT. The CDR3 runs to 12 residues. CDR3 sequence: CASSPHRDRAQF. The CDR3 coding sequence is TGTGCCAGCAGTCCCCACCGGGACAGGGCCCAATTC.

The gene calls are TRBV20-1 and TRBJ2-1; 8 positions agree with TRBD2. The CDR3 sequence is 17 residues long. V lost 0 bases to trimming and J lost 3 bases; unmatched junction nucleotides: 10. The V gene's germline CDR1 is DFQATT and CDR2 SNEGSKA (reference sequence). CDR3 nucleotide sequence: TGCAGTGCTAGAGATCGGTCGGGAGCGGGGGTCTACAATGAGCAGTTCTTC. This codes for CSARDRSGAGVYNEQFF.

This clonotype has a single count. CDR3 DNA sequence: TGTGCCAGCAGGATAACCGGGACAGGGAGTACGGATACGCAGTATTTT. This translates into CASRITGTGSTDTQYF. V and J are TRBV7-2 and TRBJ2-3, with 9 bases aligning to TRBD1. In germline, CDR1 is SGHTA, CDR2 FQGNSA. The CDR3 consists of 16 residues. V lost 6 bases to trimming and J lost 6 bases; unmatched junction nucleotides: 13. Based on the CDR3 plus reference TRBV7-2 and TRBJ2-3, the full variable domain is GAGVSQSPSNKVTEKGKDVELRCDPISGHTALYWYRQSLGQGLEFLIYFQGNSAPDKSGLPSDRFSAERTGGSVSTLTIQRTQQEDSAVYLCASRITGTGSTDTQYFGPGTRLTVL.